This T cell receptor beta chain was sequenced during a study of T cells in localized non-small cell lung cancer. Here immunoSEQ multiplex PCR was the method, and the copy in TCRdb shows in-frame clones only, minus some. The sample has 1,500 to 2,000 clones, approximately 26% seen once; the top ten hold about 12%. Study results and caveats: Patients showing higher blood T cell density tended to see longer overall survival. Adjacent uninvolved lung had the highest clonality, suggesting focused antigen responses. The study detected a median roughly 56 of the top 100 tumor clones in adjacent lung. Because researchers sequenced only one region of the tumor, heterogeneity is still possible.

The V gene lost 9 bases and the J gene lost 8 bases, with 28 bases spanning the gap. Looked up from germline, CDR1 is MDHEN and CDR2 is SYDVKM. The CDR3 loop spans 16 amino acids. This clone is medium-sized (0.01 to 0.1%). Antigen specificity is unknown. The TCR was taken from a woman between 35 and 70 years old with stage II lung adenocarcinoma. The specimen comprised lung tumor tissue, sampled before any cancer treatment. V gene TRBV28 combines with J gene TRBJ1-2; a weak D match, TRBD1 (5 bases). The CDR3 sequence: CASLGSSTEDKRGYTF. The CDR3, as DNA: TGTGCCAGTTTAGGAAGCAGTACGGAGGACAAAAGGGGCTACACCTTC.